The rows below give T cell receptor beta chains drawn from one sample of a study of T-cell reconstitution after alpha-beta-depleted transplantation in children. TCRdb re-called the PCR reads with MiXCR, one entry per CDR3 protein. Of a few hundred thousand distinct CDR3 sequences in the sample, roughly 13% were seen once. Sequenced here: PBMCs, mostly from graft donor cells, sampled 360 days after TCRalphabeta/CD19-depleted stem cell transplant. These receptors came from a male patient younger than 18 who had a stem cell transplant for acute myeloid leukemia, so the T cells may come from the graft donor. Both conserved end residues are part of each CDR3. The D gene is left open where the match is weak. Only part of the rows carry a size: once, few, many, or a class if the clone is expanded.

d_call	clone_size	v_call	j_call	cdr3_nt	cdr3_aa
TRBD1	NA	TRBV19	TRBJ1-5	TGTGCCAGTAGTATAATAGGAGGGCAGGGGGCCCATCAGCCCCAGCATTTT	CASSIIGGQGAHQPQHF
TRBD2	NA	TRBV28	TRBJ2-2	TGTGCCAGCAGTTTAGGGACTAGCGGCCTCACCGGGGAGCTGTTTTTT	CASSLGTSGLTGELFF
TRBD2	once	TRBV29-1	TRBJ2-2	TGCAGCGTACAAGGGACTAGCGGGGGGTCAACAACGAAGCTGTTTTTT	CSVQGTSGGSTTKLFF
NA	few	TRBV19	TRBJ1-5	TGTGCCAGTAGTATAGATCACATCTGGGCCAATCAGCCCCAGCATTTT	CASSIDHIWANQPQHF
NA	few	TRBV20-1	TRBJ1-3	TGCAGTGCTGATGGGGCCTCTGGAAACACCATATATTTT	CSADGASGNTIYF
NA	NA	TRBV20-1	TRBJ1-1	TGCAGGGGTTGGGACACTGAAGCTTTCTTT	CRGWDTEAFF
TRBD2	NA	TRBV7-8	TRBJ2-2	TGTGCCAGCAGCTTAACTAGCGGGAGCGGATTGAACACCGGGGAGCTGTTTTTT	CASSLTSGSGLNTGELFF
NA	few	TRBV28	TRBJ2-1	TGTGCCAGCAGTCTGGGGGCACCGGTAGATGAGCAGTTCTTC	CASSLGAPVDEQFF
NA	many	TRBV11-2	TRBJ2-1	TGTGCCAGCAGCTTAGGACCATTCGATGAGCAGTTCTTC	CASSLGPFDEQFF
NA	few	TRBV29-1	TRBJ2-2	TGCAGCGTTGAATTGCGGAGTCGGGGCGACACCGGGGAGCTGTTTTTT	CSVELRSRGDTGELFF
NA	few	TRBV29-1	TRBJ1-5	TGCAGCGTTGGCCAGGGGCCCCAGCATTTT	CSVGQGPQHF
NA	NA	TRBV24-1	TRBJ1-4	TGTGCCACCAGTGATCCCACCGGTCCCAGCGGGGAAAAACTGTTTTTT	CATSDPTGPSGEKLFF
TRBD2	NA	TRBV4-3	TRBJ2-7	TGCGCCAGCAGCGACGGGACTAGCGGGAGGGAGGAGCAGTACTTC	CASSDGTSGREEQYF
NA	few	TRBV20-1	TRBJ1-5	TGCAGTTCCACAGACAGACGTAGCAATCAGCCCCAGCATTTT	CSSTDRRSNQPQHF
NA	few	TRBV18	TRBJ2-5	TGTGCCAGCTCACCAGGGGCAGGGGTCTCTCGCGAGACCCAGTACTTC	CASSPGAGVSRETQYF
TRBD2	few	TRBV6-2/TRBV6-3	TRBJ2-7	TGTGCCAGCAGCCGGACTAGCGGGGATGAGTACTTC	CASSRTSGDEYF
TRBD1	NA	TRBV15	TRBJ2-5	TGTGCCACCAGCAGAAGAATAAGGGGCTCCGGGACAGTCCATACCCAGTACTTC	CATSRRIRGSGTVHTQYF
TRBD1	few	TRBV20-1	TRBJ2-7	TGCAGTGCTAGAGATTACGAGGGACAGGGGGCCTTTACCTACGAGCAGTACTTC	CSARDYEGQGAFTYEQYF
TRBD2	NA	TRBV20-1	TRBJ2-5	TGCAGTGCCGAGGGACTAGCGGGAGGGCAGGAGACCCAGTACTTC	CSAEGLAGGQETQYF
NA	many	TRBV15	TRBJ2-1	TGTGCCACCAGCAGAGGCCCCGAGCAGTTCTTC	CATSRGPEQFF
NA	many	TRBV29-1	TRBJ2-1	TGCAGCGGACTGGGGATGTGGGAGTACAATGAGCAGTTCTTC	CSGLGMWEYNEQFF
NA	many	TRBV12-3/TRBV12-4	TRBJ2-5	TGTGCCAGCAGTTTAACGGGACAACAAGAGACCCAGTACTTC	CASSLTGQQETQYF
NA	few	TRBV7-2	TRBJ2-3	TGTGCCAGCAGCTTTCTAGCTAGCGGCACAGATACGCAGTATTTT	CASSFLASGTDTQYF
TRBD1	many	TRBV24-1	TRBJ2-7	TGTGCCACCCTCCGGGACAGGGTTGACTTC	CATLRDRVDF
NA	few	TRBV3-1	TRBJ2-1	TGTGCCAGCAGCCAAGTGGTTCTCTCCTACAATGAGCAGTTCTTC	CASSQVVLSYNEQFF
TRBD2	few	TRBV14	TRBJ2-2	TGTGCCAGCAGCCAAGAATCCTCACTAGCGGGAGTTACCGGGGAGCTGTTTTTT	CASSQESSLAGVTGELFF
NA	few	TRBV7-3	TRBJ2-2	TGTGCCAGCAGCTTAGAAGGATACACCGGGGAGCTGTTTTTT	CASSLEGYTGELFF
NA	few	TRBV7-9	TRBJ2-5	TGTGCCAGCAGCGGGGGGACCTTATTAGAAGAGACCCAGTACTTC	CASSGGTLLEETQYF
TRBD2	NA	TRBV6-2/TRBV6-3	TRBJ2-5	TGTGCCAGCAGTTACGGCTGGGGGGCTAGCGGGAAAAAAGAGACCCAGTACTTC	CASSYGWGASGKKETQYF
TRBD1	few	TRBV28	TRBJ1-5	TGTGCCAGCAGTTTAGGGACAGGGGGTACCGGTAGCAATCAGCCCCAGCATTTT	CASSLGTGGTGSNQPQHF
NA	few	TRBV28	TRBJ2-7	TGTGCCAGCGGAAAAATCAACGAGCAGTACTTC	CASGKINEQYF
TRBD2	many	TRBV4-2	TRBJ2-2	TGTGCCAGCAGCCAAGATACTAGCGGGGGGGACGGGGAGCTGTTTTTT	CASSQDTSGGDGELFF
NA	NA	TRBV5-1	TRBJ2-7	TGCGCCAGCAGCGGCCTAGGCCAGGTTTACTACGAGCAGTACTTC	CASSGLGQVYYEQYF
NA	NA	TRBV6-5	TRBJ2-1	TGTGCCAGCAGTTACTCGGGAATCTACAATGAGCAGTTCTTC	CASSYSGIYNEQFF
NA	once	TRBV20-1	TRBJ2-4	TGCAGTGCTAGAACCCAGGTCCACTTACTAGCCAAAAACATTCAGTACTTC	CSARTQVHLLAKNIQYF
NA	NA	TRBV12-3/TRBV12-4	TRBJ1-4	TGTGCCAGCAGTTTCGACAGGTGGAATGAAAAACTGTTTTTT	CASSFDRWNEKLFF
NA	NA	TRBV20-1	TRBJ1-1	TGCAGTGCTAGAGATTTCAGGGTTCCCATGAACACTGAAGCTTTCTTT	CSARDFRVPMNTEAFF
NA	NA	TRBV6-5	TRBJ2-7	TGTGCCAGCAGTCACTACCACGAGCAGTACTTC	CASSHYHEQYF
NA	once	TRBV7-3	TRBJ2-7	TGTGCCAGCAGCACCCTGGGGGGTGGGCGCTACGAGCAGTACTTC	CASSTLGGGRYEQYF
NA	many	TRBV27	TRBJ2-2	TGTGCCAGCAGTGTAACAGGGAGGGGGGAGCTGTTTTTT	CASSVTGRGELFF
NA	few	TRBV7-9	TRBJ2-6	TGTGCCAGCAGCCCACGGTCTGGGGCCAACTTCCTGACTTTC	CASSPRSGANFLTF
TRBD1	many	TRBV29-1	TRBJ2-7	TGCAGCGTTTGGGACAGCTCCTACGAGCAGTACTTC	CSVWDSSYEQYF
NA	few	TRBV5-1	TRBJ2-7	TGCGCCAGCAGCTTGGGTCTCGGAGTGGGCTACGAGCAGTACTTC	CASSLGLGVGYEQYF
NA	NA	TRBV7-8	TRBJ2-6	TGTGCCAGCAGCTCTAATGCTGGGGCCAACGTCCTGACTTTC	CASSSNAGANVLTF
NA	few	TRBV20-1	TRBJ2-7	TGCAGTGCTAGAGATCCAAGGGATGTCAACGAGCAGTACTTC	CSARDPRDVNEQYF
TRBD2	few	TRBV30	TRBJ2-1	TGTGCCTGGAGTTTGACTAGCGGGAATTACAATGAGCAGTTCTTC	CAWSLTSGNYNEQFF
NA	many	TRBV27	TRBJ2-2	TGTGCCAGCAGCCGAGTAGATTCGAACACCGGGGAGCTGTTTTTT	CASSRVDSNTGELFF
TRBD1	many	TRBV28	TRBJ2-7	TGTGCCAGCAGAGTCGGGGACAGTCAGTCCTACGAGCAGTACTTC	CASRVGDSQSYEQYF
TRBD2	NA	TRBV12-3/TRBV12-4	TRBJ2-7	TGTGCCAGCAGCCCCCGGGACTACCAGAGATACGAGCAGTACTTC	CASSPRDYQRYEQYF
TRBD2	NA	TRBV18	TRBJ2-1	TGTGCCAGCTCACCAGTAGCGGGAGTGTCCTACAATGAGCAGTTCTTC	CASSPVAGVSYNEQFF
TRBD2	NA	TRBV6-2/TRBV6-3	TRBJ2-7	TGTGCCAGCAGTTACCCTCCCGAACGACTAGCGGTCGATATATTTTACGAGCAGTACTTC	CASSYPPERLAVDIFYEQYF
TRBD1	many	TRBV12-3/TRBV12-4	TRBJ2-1	TGTGCCAGCAGTTTCCCTGTGGCGGGACAGGGGTTCTTC	CASSFPVAGQGFF
NA	NA	TRBV2	TRBJ2-1	TGTGCCACCTTCACAGGGGACGGCGGGAGAGGACGCAATGAGCAGTTCTTC	CATFTGDGGRGRNEQFF
NA	NA	TRBV20-1	TRBJ1-6	TGCAGTGCTAGAGATAAGTCCCAGGGAACCTATAATTCACCCCTCCACTTT	CSARDKSQGTYNSPLHF
NA	few	TRBV6-6	TRBJ2-7	TGTGCCGCGGGGACGACCCTCTACGAGCAGTACTTC	CAAGTTLYEQYF